Sequencing of this T cell receptor (beta chain) was carried out in a study of shared clonotypes between healthy human individuals. Produced via immunoSEQ multiplex PCR; TCRdb's table is partial and in-frame only. The profile covers some 2 million clones, with roughly 95% appearing a single time and approximately 0.13% taken by the ten largest. In regard to this clone: Its antigen is undetermined.

The CDR3 loop spans 15 amino acids. Germline CDR1 KGHSH, CDR2 LQKENI. The ends lost 2 bases at V and 4 bases at J; junction bases unmatched: 6. Study-wide points: In contrast to clonotypes shared by all four donors, non-shared clonotypes had lower generation probabilities. Naive subsets usually exceeded memory subsets in estimated richness.

This sequence joins TRBV18 and TRBJ2-3; TRBD1 agrees at 7 bases. The sample comprised naive CD4+ T cells sorted from blood. Subset defined: CD45RA+ positively selected. This clonotype originated in a man aged 18 to 29 in good health. The CDR3 is CASSPKQGVPDTQYF. The CDR3, as DNA: TGTGCCAGCTCACCAAAGCAGGGGGTCCCAGATACGCAGTATTTT. Combining the CDR3 with reference TRBV18 and TRBJ2-3 gives the whole variable domain NAGVMQNPRHLVRRRGQEARLRCSPMKGHSHVYWYRQLPEEGLKFMVYLQKENIIDESGMPKERFSAEFPKEGPSILRIQQVVRGDSAAYFCASSPKQGVPDTQYFGPGTRLTVL.